A single sample is the source of the 19 T cell receptor beta chains below, sequenced in a study of metastatic and nonmetastatic thyroid tumors. Patients had received no treatment of any kind before thyroid surgery. TCRdb re-analyzed the PCR reads through MiXCR. Of around 8,000 clones detected, approximately 25% appear once; the ten largest clones hold approximately 6.1%. The specimen was adjacent normal tissue. These receptors originate from a female donor with papillary thyroid cancer or a benign thyroid nodule (not recorded which). Some clones in this sample may be carry-over from other donors' samples.

By its share, this clone is medium-sized (0.01 to 0.1%). The chain uses TRBV10-2 and TRBJ1-5; D possibly corresponds to TRBD1 (6 bases). This CDR3 is built from 15 residues. Germline V CDR1 and CDR2: WSHSY, SAAADI. V was clipped by 2 bases and J by 3 bases, with 11 bases between them. The CDR3 spells CASSEAGQLNQPQHF. The CDR3 DNA is TGCGCCAGCAGTGAGGCCGGACAGCTCAATCAGCCCCAGCATTTT.

As DNA, the CDR3 is TGTGCCAGCAGCTTAGGGGGGGCGGCCACTGAAGCTTTCTTT. It specifies CASSLGGAATEAFF. The chain is built from TRBV7-9 and TRBJ1-1, with D maybe TRBD1 (6 bases). The CDR3 is 14 residues long. The germline V gene has CDR1 SEHNR and CDR2 FQNEAQ (reference sequence). V dropped 1 base and J dropped 4 bases, with 10 bases sitting between them.

The V and J genes are TRBV7-3 and TRBJ2-1; the match to TRBD2 covers 9 bases. This CDR3 contains 16 residues. The germline CDR1 and CDR2 sequences are SGHTA and FQGTGA. The ends lost 1 base at V and 5 bases at J; junction bases unmatched: 6. The CDR3 protein is CASSLRSPSGDNEQFF. The CDR3 DNA is TGTGCCAGCAGCTTAAGGTCACCTAGCGGGGACAATGAGCAGTTCTTC. Looking up the rest from reference TRBV7-3 and TRBJ2-1 gives the full variable domain: GAGVSQTPSNKVTEKGKYVELRCDPISGHTALYWYRQSLGQGPEFLIYFQGTGAADDSGLPNDRFFAVRPEGSVSTLKIQRTERGDSAVYLCASSLRSPSGDNEQFFGPGTRLTVL.

The J gene is TRBJ1-3, the V gene TRBV3-1; D remains unclear. The germline CDR1 and CDR2 sequences are LGHDT and YNNKEL (reference sequence). The CDR3 length is 12 residues. V lost 4 bases, J lost 5 bases, and 6 bases lay in between. The CDR3 sequence is CASSLRRNTIYF. CDR3 coding DNA: TGTGCCAGCAGCCTACGTCGAAACACCATATATTTT.

This clone rates as medium-sized. The chain carries TRBV9 and TRBJ1-3; D remains ambiguous. CDR1 and CDR2 from the germline V gene are SGDLS and YYNGEE. The length of the CDR3 is 16 residues. V lost 2 bases and J lost 0, with 12 bases in between. The CDR3 region is CASSVSPSGSGNTIYF. The CDR3 DNA reads as TGTGCCAGCAGCGTCTCACCCTCGGGCTCTGGAAACACCATATATTTT.

The gene calls are TRBV20-1 and TRBJ2-7, with D possibly TRBD1 on 6 matching bases. CDR3 size: 12 residues. V lost 5 bases to trimming and J lost 0 bases, with 8 bases between them. Germline V CDR1 and CDR2: DFQATT, SNEGSKA (reference sequence). The CDR3 bases are TGCAGTGCTCGACAGGACTCCTACGAGCAGTACTTC. This gives the protein CSARQDSYEQYF.

By share of the sample, this clone is medium-sized. V gene TRBV28 combines with J gene TRBJ2-4; TRBD1 matches 9 bases. Germline V gene lookup returns CDR1 MDHEN and CDR2 SYDVKM. This CDR3 is built from 16 residues. Trimming cost V 5 bases and J 1 base; bases outside gene matches: 6. The CDR3 spells CASSTGTGNAKNIQYF. CDR3 sequence (DNA): TGTGCCAGCAGTACCGGGACAGGGAACGCCAAAAACATTCAGTACTTC.

The sample holds a few counts of this clone. It is unclear where the CDR3 begins or ends on the DNA, so no DNA is shown, and the CDR3 is as TCRdb lists it. V and J are TRBV2 and TRBJ2-7. CDR1 is SNHLY, CDR2 FYNNEI, per germline. The CDR3 adds up to 15 amino acids, both ends counted. The CDR3 here is CASSDRFLGMGEQYF.

V and J are TRBV11-2 and TRBJ2-3; no reliable D call. The CDR3 loop spans 16 amino acids. The V and J ends lost 0 bases and 1 base respectively, with 11 bases between them. Germline-derived CDR1 and CDR2 are SGHAT and FQNNGV. CDR3: CASSLDGLRGTDTQYF. In DNA form, the CDR3 reads TGTGCCAGCAGCTTAGATGGCCTTCGGGGCACAGATACGCAGTATTTT.

This chain joins TRBV5-1 and TRBJ1-1; 7 bases line up with TRBD1. Germline CDR1 reads SGHRS; CDR2 reads YFSETQ. J lost 1 base, V lost 4 bases, and 1 base had no gene match. This CDR3 contains 13 residues. The CDR3 sequence is CASSRDRNTEAFF. CDR3 bases: TGCGCCAGCAGCAGGGACAGGAACACTGAAGCTTTCTTT.

This clone is medium-sized in the sample. This chain's CDR3 is CASSSSGGILLHF. DNA of the CDR3: TGTGCCAGCAGTTCTTCAGGGGGCATTCTCCTCCACTTT. The chain is built from TRBV28 and TRBJ1-6; 8 bases map to TRBD1. This CDR3 region has 13 residues. Germline trimming cut 4 bases from V and 15 bases from J; bases unmatched to any gene: 8. Germline CDR1 and CDR2: MDHEN and SYDVKM.

This clone has just a few counts. The chain combines TRBV6-2 or TRBV6-3 with TRBJ1-5; the D gene is possibly TRBD1 (5 bases). CDR1 and CDR2 from the germline V gene are MNHEY and SVGEGT. The CDR3 contains 16 residues. The V end was cut by 5 bases, the J end by 3 bases, with 17 bases between. Here the CDR3 DNA reads TGTGCCAGCAGTCTAACAAAGGGGAGAAACAATCAGCCCCAGCATTTT. Translating gives CASSLTKGRNNQPQHF.

This clone was found a few times. The chain combines TRBV11-2 with TRBJ1-4; 7 nucleotides match TRBD1. V gave up 1 base and J gave up 4 bases; unmatched junction bases: 3. The CDR3 has 15 amino acids. CDR1 is SGHAT and CDR2 is FQNNGV in the germline V gene. The CDR3 is CASSLAGGSNEKLFF. The CDR3 bases are TGTGCCAGCAGCTTAGCAGGGGGAAGTAATGAAAAACTGTTTTTT.

The chain combines TRBV12-3 or TRBV12-4 with TRBJ2-7; no clear D. Trimming took off 3 bases at V and 2 bases at J, with 5 bases between the two ends. This CDR3 is 12 amino acids long. The CDR3 DNA follows: TGTGCCAGCAGTTTGTCCCCCTACGAGCAGTACTTC. Protein sequence: CASSLSPYEQYF.

The chain couples TRBV28 to TRBJ2-7, with 9 bases aligning to TRBD2. This CDR3 comprises 16 residues. After removal of 4 bases from V and 5 bases from J, the junction contained 12 bases not matched to a gene. CDR1 and CDR2 (germline): MDHEN, SYDVKM. CDR3 DNA: TGTGCCAGCAGTTCCACCCCGGGGACTAGCCTCGACGAGCAGTACTTC. Amino acids: CASSSTPGTSLDEQYF.

By sample share, this clone is medium-sized. The gene calls are TRBV6-1 and TRBJ2-1; TRBD1 matches 10 bases. The germline V gene has CDR1 MNHNS and CDR2 SASEGT. Losses at the gene ends were 6 bases for V and 6 bases for J; bases not matched to a gene: 5. The CDR3 spans 14 residues. This chain's CDR3 is CASSRQGARNEQFF. As DNA, the CDR3 is TGTGCCAGCAGCCGACAGGGGGCGCGCAATGAGCAGTTCTTC.

The sample holds a few counts of this clone. The chain has TRBV27 and TRBJ2-1; TRBD2 might be the D (6 bases). Germline values: CDR1 MNHEY, CDR2 SMNVEV (reference sequence). Deletions cut 4 bases from V and 6 bases from J, with 16 bases between. The CDR3 totals 15 residues. The CDR3 nucleotides read TGTGCCAGCAGTTCAAGACTAGTGAAGAGCAATGAGCAGTTCTTC. Protein product: CASSSRLVKSNEQFF.

The chain couples TRBV5-1 to TRBJ1-3, with a weak D call TRBD1 (5 bases). The CDR3 is 13 residues long. Germline V CDR1 and CDR2: SGHRS, YFSETQ. With 8 bases removed from V and 4 bases from J, the gap between germline ends came to 13 bases. CDR3 bases: TGCGCCAGTACCACGGGGCCCGGAAACACCATATATTTT. Protein sequence: CASTTGPGNTIYF.

This clone has a handful of counts. CDR3 bases: TGTGCCACCCGATTGGGACAGGGGTTCAATCAGCCCCAGCATTTT. It translates to CATRLGQGFNQPQHF. The chain uses TRBV28 and TRBJ1-5; 10 bases map to TRBD1. Looked up from germline, CDR1 is MDHEN and CDR2 is SYDVKM. After removal of 10 bases from V and 3 bases from J, the junction contained 9 bases not matched to a gene. The CDR3 loop spans 15 amino acids.